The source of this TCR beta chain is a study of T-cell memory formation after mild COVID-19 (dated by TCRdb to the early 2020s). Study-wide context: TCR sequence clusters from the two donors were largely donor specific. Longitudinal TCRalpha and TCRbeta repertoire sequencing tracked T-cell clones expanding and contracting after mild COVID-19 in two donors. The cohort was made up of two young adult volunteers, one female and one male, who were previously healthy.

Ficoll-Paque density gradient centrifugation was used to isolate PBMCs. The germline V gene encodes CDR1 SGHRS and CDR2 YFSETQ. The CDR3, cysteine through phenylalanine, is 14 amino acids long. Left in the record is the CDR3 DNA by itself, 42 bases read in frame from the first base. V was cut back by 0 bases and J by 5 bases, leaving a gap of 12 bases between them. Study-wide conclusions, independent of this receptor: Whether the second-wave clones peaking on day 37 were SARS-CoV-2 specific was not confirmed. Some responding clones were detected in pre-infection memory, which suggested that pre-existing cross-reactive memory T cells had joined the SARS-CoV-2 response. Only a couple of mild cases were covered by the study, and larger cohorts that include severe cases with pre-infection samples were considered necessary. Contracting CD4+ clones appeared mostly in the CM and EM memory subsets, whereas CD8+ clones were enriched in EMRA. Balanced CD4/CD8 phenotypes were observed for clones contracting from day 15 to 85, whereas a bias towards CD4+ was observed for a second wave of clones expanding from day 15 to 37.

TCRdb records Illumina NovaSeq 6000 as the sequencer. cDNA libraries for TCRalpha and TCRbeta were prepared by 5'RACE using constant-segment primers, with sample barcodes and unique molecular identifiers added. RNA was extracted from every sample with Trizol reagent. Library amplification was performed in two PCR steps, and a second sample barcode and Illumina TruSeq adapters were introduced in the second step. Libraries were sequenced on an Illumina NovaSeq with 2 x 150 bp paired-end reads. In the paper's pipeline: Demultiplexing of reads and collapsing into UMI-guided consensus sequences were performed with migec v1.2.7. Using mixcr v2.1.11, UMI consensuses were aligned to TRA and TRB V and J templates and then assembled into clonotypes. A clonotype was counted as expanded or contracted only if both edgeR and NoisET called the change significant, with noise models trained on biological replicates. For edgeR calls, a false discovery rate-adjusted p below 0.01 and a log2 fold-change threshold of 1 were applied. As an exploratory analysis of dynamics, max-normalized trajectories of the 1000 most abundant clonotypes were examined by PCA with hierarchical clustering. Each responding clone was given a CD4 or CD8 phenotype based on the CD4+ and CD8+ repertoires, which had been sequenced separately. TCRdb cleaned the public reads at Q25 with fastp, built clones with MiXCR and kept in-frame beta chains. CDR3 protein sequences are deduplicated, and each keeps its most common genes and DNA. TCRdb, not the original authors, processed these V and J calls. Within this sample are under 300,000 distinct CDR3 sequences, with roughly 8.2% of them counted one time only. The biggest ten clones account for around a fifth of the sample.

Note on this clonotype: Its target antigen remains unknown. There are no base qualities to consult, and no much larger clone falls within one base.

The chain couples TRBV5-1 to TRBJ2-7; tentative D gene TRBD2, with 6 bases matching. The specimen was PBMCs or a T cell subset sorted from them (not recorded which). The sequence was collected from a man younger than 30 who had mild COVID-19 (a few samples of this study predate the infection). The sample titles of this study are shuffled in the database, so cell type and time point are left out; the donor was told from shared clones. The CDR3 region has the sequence CASSLAGGSHEQYF. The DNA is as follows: TGCGCCAGCAGCTTGGCCGGAGGGTCCCACGAGCAGTACTTC. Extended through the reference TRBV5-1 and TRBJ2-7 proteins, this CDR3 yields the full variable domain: KAGVTQTPRYLIKTRGQQVTLSCSPISGHRSVSWYQQTPGQGLQFLFEYFSETQRNKGNFPGRFSGRQFSNSRSEMNVSTLELGDSALYLCASSLAGGSHEQYFGPGTRLTVT.